This TCR beta chain derives from a study of T cells in localized non-small cell lung cancer. Study-wide results and caveats: Among the tissues sampled, uninvolved adjacent lung had the highest T cell clonality, above tumor. Sequencing was limited to one tumor region, leaving the possibility of heterogeneity open. A median of approximately 60 of the top 100 tumor clones appeared in adjacent lung, which was paired and uninvolved. There was an association of higher blood T cell density with longer overall survival.

Germline V gene lookup returns CDR1 SGHDT and CDR2 YYEEEE. The CDR3 spans 13 residues. Between the trimmed V and J ends, which lost 3 bases and 3 bases, there was a span of 9 bases. Profiling relied on immunoSEQ multiplex PCR, and the TCRdb table lists in-frame clones only, not all of them. Of about 33,000 clones listed, almost 90% are singletons. In the case of this clone: Its antigen is unknown.

The input for sequencing was peripheral blood, taken before any cancer treatment. The chain recombines TRBV5-6 with TRBJ2-5; no reliable D call. The receptor comes from a man between 40 and 70 years old with stage I lung adenocarcinoma. The CDR3 here is CASSSSLEETQYF. CDR3 nucleotides: TGTGCCAGCAGCTCTAGTCTGGAAGAGACCCAGTACTTC.